This TCR beta chain was observed in a study of cytomegalovirus exposure and HLA in healthy donors (dated by TCRdb to about 2017). About the full investigation: An earlier analysis of approximately 600 of the donors reported approximately 270 Gb of sequence data and 117 million unique TCR beta sequences from about 179 million T cells. An early release that covered about 600 HLA-typed donors contained about 300 gigabases of sequencing data and 85 million to 100 million unique TCR sequences. Among the approximately 400 genotyped donors, 75% to 90% belonged to the genetic ancestry cluster associated with self-reported Caucasian donors. The study aimed to test whether signatures of past pathogen exposure could be identified by cataloging public T cell receptors. Using immunosequencing, the study profiled T cell repertoires from 666 subjects and related those repertoires to cytomegalovirus serostatus. Along with the roughly 700-subject first cohort, a separate validation cohort of 120 different subjects was used. High-throughput TCR immunosequencing, statistical association of individual TCRs with disease status, and machine learning were combined to predict cytomegalovirus infection status. To study patterns of TCR occurrence, a later analysis re-analyzed previously published TCR beta repertoires from 666 donors and added high-resolution HLA genotyping. The later analysis used no new phenotypic data to find candidate immune exposures, relying instead on TCR beta sequences and their occurrence across donors. An earlier analysis of a few hundred of the donors applied high-throughput TCR beta sequencing to assess whether each TCR beta V gene segment acted as functional or pseudogenic. Donor age, sex, ethnicity and CMV serostatus were compiled alongside the repertoire data. In a later genetic analysis, genome-wide SNP genotypes for about 65% of the roughly 700 donors were used, and that subset was treated as a discovery cohort. All discovery cohort repertoires had been generated on a single sequencing platform. Both class I and class II loci were covered by HLA typing, at four-digit resolution. The number of typed donors differed by locus: about 620-640 for A, B, C, DRB1 and DQB1; some 500 for DQA1; approximately 600 for DPA1; and around 470 for DPB1. Because of strong linkage in the cohort, roughly 5 DR-DQ haplotypes were treated as single units for association and clustering. Across approximately 420 genotyped donors of the cohort, an average of approximately 240,000 unique TCR beta nucleotide sequences per donor were sequenced, and roughly 20% of those sequences were non-productive. Overall study outcomes, separate from this receptor: Because HLA typing was unavailable for some donors at each locus, only the typed subset was used in association tests. In an earlier analysis of some 500 of the donors, most TCR beta V segments appeared in productive rearrangements about 87% or about 30% of the time, broadly matching IMGT annotations. In vitro tests confirmed that three of the cytomegalovirus-associated TCR beta chains recognize cytomegalovirus antigens. A later analysis reported that several top co-occurrence clusters appeared linked to parvovirus B19, influenza, CMV and Epstein-Barr virus. A later analysis associated approximately 17,000 TCR beta sequences with specific HLA alleles at a false discovery rate of 0.05. A total of 150 or so TCR beta chains were listed by the study as associated with cytomegalovirus. Sequencing depth was assumed to be roughly uniform across donors in the presence/absence analyses, though that assumption may not hold. Correlated functional status among segregating V segments might be attributable to linkage disequilibrium, but an unknown experimental factor could not be ruled out. An association between a missense DCLRE1C variant and V-gene and J-gene trimming of TCR beta chains was found in a later genetic analysis and replicated in an independent cohort. Because counts were too low, roughly 18 rarely observed V segments, including chromosome 9 orphons, were left out of the earlier analysis of some 640 of the donors. The cohort was sequenced for TCR beta chains only, and without alpha or paired-chain data the features that could be detected were limited. For the cohort, immune exposure information was limited to CMV serostatus. A further reported finding was that TCR beta sequences accurately predicted the HLA-A and HLA-B alleles for most subjects in the first cohort. Compared with equally common non-associated chains, HLA-associated TCR beta chains in a later analysis were more clonally expanded and had lower generation probabilities. The sequencing pipeline was judged likely to have produced a cluster of highly shared sequence variants as a technical artifact. Most CMV-associated TCR beta chains appeared to be HLA-restricted in a later analysis, and the HLA associations seemed to be driven largely by CMV exposure. A later genetic analysis reported fewer N-insertions in productive TCRs among donors in an Asian-associated ancestry cluster than the roughly 720-donor mean. When HLA alleles, especially DR and DQ, strongly co-occurred, attributing TCR associations to individual alleles was difficult. The authors suggested that the approach could potentially be extended to other disease states and immunological phenotypes. In a later analysis, the rate of TCR association differed among HLA loci, with DRB1 alleles having the most associated TCRs and HLA-C alleles having the fewest. Some IMGT-functional V segments, including TRBV6-2 and TRBV6-3, could not be distinguished by the 87-base-pair reads and were therefore excluded. Most TCR sequences were observed very rarely across donors, whereas some public TCRs were present in many individuals. Cytomegalovirus status was reported to be diagnosed by the classifier with high specificity and sensitivity in both the original and validation cohorts.

Details on this clone: What this receptor recognizes is not known. Nothing much larger sits one base from this clone, and base qualities are not available.

In total, approximately 700 healthy bone marrow donors made up the cohort. Cohort members were all nominally healthy when sampled, although unrecorded immune exposures were likely present. The donor was CMV seropositive and was included in the group of 290 or so seropositive cohort members. A peripheral blood sample was collected from each donor, and TCR beta sequencing was performed on peripheral blood mononuclear cells. The Qiagen DNeasy Blood Extraction Kit was used to extract genomic DNA from the blood cell samples. Library construction relied on the immunoSEQ multiplex PCR assay. For the multiplex PCR, a mixture combining 60 forward primers for TCR Vbeta segments and 13 reverse primers for TCR Jbeta segments was used. A multiplex PCR assay on genomic DNA amplified the CDR3 region of rearranged TCR beta genes. On the Illumina HiSeq System, the amplified TCR beta libraries were sequenced as 87-base-pair reads. Under the source paper's analysis protocol: Across the 500 to 750 repertoires, a later analysis counted 80 million or so unique TCR beta chains, 8.5 million to 12 million of which were shared by at least two donors. To remove PCR and sequencing errors, raw reads were error-corrected and collapsed into unique sequences using a nearest-neighbor algorithm that merged closely related sequences. V, D and J gene segments were assigned by aligning CDR3 sequences to IMGT reference sequences. For a sequence to be retained, a match of at least six nucleotides was required to both a V gene segment and a J gene segment. A rearrangement counted as productive if the CDR3 had no stop codons and remained in frame with V and J, and every other rearrangement counted as non-productive. Following IMGT convention, CDR3 was defined as the stretch from the second conserved V-encoded cysteine up to the conserved J-encoded phenylalanine. The earlier analysis of about 530 of the donors excluded any sequence lacking an unambiguous match to a single V gene segment. In an earlier analysis of around 590 of the donors, a V segment was called functional when productive rearrangements were above 56.7%, and segregating when the standard deviation between donors exceeded 5%. To diagnose cytomegalovirus status from the catalog of TCR beta chain sequences, a statistical classification framework was built. V and J gene assignment, in a later analysis, came from comparing TCR nucleotide sequences with IMGT/GENE-DB human TR gene sequences. In a later analysis, CDR3 sequences and most-parsimonious VDJ recombination scenarios were assigned using the TCRdist pipeline. A later analysis defined each TCR beta chain by its CDR3 amino acid sequence plus V-gene family, and excluded reads lacking a unique V-gene family. A later analysis removed 592 highly shared, low-generation-probability nucleotide sequences to deal with suspected cross-contamination and a sequencing artifact. In a later analysis, a clonal expansion index for each public chain was calculated from normalized within-repertoire ranks of inferred template counts. In a later analysis, generation probabilities were computed using a VDJ recombination model fitted to out-of-frame rearrangements, and the results were checked against IGoR. Hypergeometric tests were used in a later analysis to score TCR-TCR, TCR-HLA and TCR-CMV co-occurrence, with a repertoire-size bias correction applied to the TCR pairs. To estimate false discovery rates, a later analysis permuted the HLA or CMV assignments 20 times. In a later analysis, co-occurring TCRs were grouped using DBSCAN, and TCRdist sequence similarity was added for clustering within HLA-allele-positive subsets. Repertoires with fewer than 30,000 or more than 120,000 public chains, plus five repertoires with anomalous nucleotide sharing, were excluded from co-occurrence clustering. What TCRdb holds here is the immuneACCESS table cut down to in-frame rearrangements. Part of the clones is not present; checked against another copy, under half of the missing clones reflect an unresolved V gene, and the others are unexplained. V and J calls and clone size follow that table, whereas D and trimming were derived from the DNA. Across this sample there are 200,000 or so clones, with roughly four fifths seen only once. Jointly, the top ten make up approximately 2% of the sample.

The germline V and J ends show losses of 7 bases and 5 bases respectively, and no gene match explains 11 bases of the junction. Sequences SNHLY (CDR1) and FYNNEI (CDR2) are obtained from the germline V gene. The CDR3 holds 14 amino acids from the cysteine to the phenylalanine. The entry retains the CDR3 DNA only, 42 bases that are in frame from base 1. The rearrangement combines TRBV2 with TRBJ2-7; a stretch of 7 junction bases matches TRBD1. The source of this sequence is a woman aged 18-29 years in good health and CMV-seropositive. Material: PBMCs. This receptor carries the CDR3 CASTRGGAFDEQYF. In nucleotides, the sequence is TGTGCCAGCACCAGAGGGGGCGCGTTTGACGAGCAGTACTTC.